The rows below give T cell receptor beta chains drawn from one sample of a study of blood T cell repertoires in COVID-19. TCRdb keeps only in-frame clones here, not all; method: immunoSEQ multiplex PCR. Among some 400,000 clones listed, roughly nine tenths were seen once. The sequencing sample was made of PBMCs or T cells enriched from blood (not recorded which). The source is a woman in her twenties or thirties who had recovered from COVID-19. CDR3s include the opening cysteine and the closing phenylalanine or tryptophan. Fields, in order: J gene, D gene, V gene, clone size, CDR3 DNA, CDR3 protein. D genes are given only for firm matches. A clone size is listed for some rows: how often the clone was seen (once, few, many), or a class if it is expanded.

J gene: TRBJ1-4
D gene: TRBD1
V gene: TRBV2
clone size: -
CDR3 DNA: TGTGCCAGCAGTGAAGCGGCCCGGACAGGGGTGGAAAAACTGTTTTTT
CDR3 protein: CASSEAARTGVEKLFF

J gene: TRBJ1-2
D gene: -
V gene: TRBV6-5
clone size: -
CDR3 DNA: TGTGCCAGCAGAAACATAGGAAAGGGGCTCTATGGCTACACCTTC
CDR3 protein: CASRNIGKGLYGYTF

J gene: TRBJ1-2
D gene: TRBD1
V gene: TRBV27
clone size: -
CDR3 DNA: TGTGCCAGCAGTCCAACCGCGACAGGGATGTTATATGGCTACACCTTC
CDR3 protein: CASSPTATGMLYGYTF

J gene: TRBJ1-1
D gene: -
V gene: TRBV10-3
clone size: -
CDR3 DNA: TGTGCCATCAGTGGCCCGCCAGAGAACACTGAAGCTTTCTTT
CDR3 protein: CAISGPPENTEAFF

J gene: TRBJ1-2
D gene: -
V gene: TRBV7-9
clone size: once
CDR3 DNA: TGTGCCAGCAGGCTTGAGGAGTCTGACTATGGCTACACCTTC
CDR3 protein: CASRLEESDYGYTF

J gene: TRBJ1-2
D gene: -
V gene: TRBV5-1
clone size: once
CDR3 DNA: TGCGCCAGCAGCTTGTCAACCCTAGCGGGGACGTCTTATGGCTACACCTTC
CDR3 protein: CASSLSTLAGTSYGYTF

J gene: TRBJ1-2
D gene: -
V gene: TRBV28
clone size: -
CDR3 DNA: TGTGCCAGCAGACAGGAGAGCTATGGCTACACCTTC
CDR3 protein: CASRQESYGYTF

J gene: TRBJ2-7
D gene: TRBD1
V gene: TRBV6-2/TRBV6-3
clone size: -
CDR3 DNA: TGTGCCAGCAGTTACCCGGACAGGGGGCTTTTGGCCGGAGCCGAGCAGTACTTC
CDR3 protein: CASSYPDRGLLAGAEQYF

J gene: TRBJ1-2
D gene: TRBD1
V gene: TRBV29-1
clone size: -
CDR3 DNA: TGCAGCGTTCTTCCGACAGGGGGCTTCTATGGCTACACCTTC
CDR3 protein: CSVLPTGGFYGYTF

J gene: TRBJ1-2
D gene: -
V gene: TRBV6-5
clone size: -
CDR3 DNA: TGTGCCAGCGGAGGGGCTAACTATGGCTACACCTTC
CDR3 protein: CASGGANYGYTF

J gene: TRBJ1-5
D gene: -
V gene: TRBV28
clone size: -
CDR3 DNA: TGTGCCACCAGGGTCGTGGTCTATAGCAATCAGCCCCAGCATTTT
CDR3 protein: CATRVVVYSNQPQHF

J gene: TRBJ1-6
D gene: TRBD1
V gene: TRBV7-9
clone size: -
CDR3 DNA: TGTGCCAGCAGCCCCTTTGGGGGGTCGACAGGGCGCAATTCACCCCTCCACTTT
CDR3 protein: CASSPFGGSTGRNSPLHF

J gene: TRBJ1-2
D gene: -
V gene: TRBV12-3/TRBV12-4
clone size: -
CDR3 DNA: TGTGCCAGCAGTTTTTCTGAGTATGGCTACACCTTC
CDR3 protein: CASSFSEYGYTF

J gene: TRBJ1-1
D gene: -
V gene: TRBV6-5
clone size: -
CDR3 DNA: TGTGCCAGCAGTACAGGGATTCCCGTCACTGAAGCTTTCTTT
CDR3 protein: CASSTGIPVTEAFF

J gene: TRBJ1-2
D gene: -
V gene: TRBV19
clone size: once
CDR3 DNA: TGTGCCAGTACCTCTCAGAATCAGGGGAACTATGGCTACACCTTC
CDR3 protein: CASTSQNQGNYGYTF

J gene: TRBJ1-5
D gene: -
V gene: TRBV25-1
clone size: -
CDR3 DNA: TGTGCCAGCAGTGGGCACAATCAGCCCCAGCATTTT
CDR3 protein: CASSGHNQPQHF

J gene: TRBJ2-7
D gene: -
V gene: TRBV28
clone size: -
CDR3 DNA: TGTGCCAGCACCCTAGGTGCGGGCGAGCAGTACTTC
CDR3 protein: CASTLGAGEQYF

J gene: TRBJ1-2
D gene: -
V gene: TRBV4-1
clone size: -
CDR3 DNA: TGCGCCAGCAGCCAAGGGGAGGGAGTTGCTTATGGCTACACCTTC
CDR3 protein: CASSQGEGVAYGYTF

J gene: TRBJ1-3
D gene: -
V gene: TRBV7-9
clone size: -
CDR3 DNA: TGTGCCAGCAGCTTACCAGGGGAAGGGAGCTCTGGAAACACCATATATTTT
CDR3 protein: CASSLPGEGSSGNTIYF

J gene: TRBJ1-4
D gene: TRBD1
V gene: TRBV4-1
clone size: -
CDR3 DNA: TGCGCCAGCAGCCAAGCCGACAGGGGGGGTACTAATGAAAAACTGTTTTTT
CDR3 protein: CASSQADRGGTNEKLFF